This T cell receptor (beta chain) was identified during a study of T cells in Graves' hyperthyroidism and ophthalmopathy. Amplification yielded TCR beta CDR3 regions, with RNA transcripts as the source. The HTBI primer set served for first-round RT-PCR of the TCR CDR3. TCRdb reprocessed the multiplex PCR reads with MiXCR, giving one entry per CDR3 protein. Among 500,000 to 650,000 distinct CDR3 sequences listed, 15% to 20% were seen once. V shed 5 bases and J shed 3 bases, with 16 bases lying between them. The CDR3 sequence is 15 residues long. The germline gives CDR1 SEHNR, CDR2 FQNEAQ (reference sequence).

The receptor's source is a young woman with Graves' ophthalmopathy. The rearrangement uses TRBV7-9 and TRBJ1-2; a weak D match, TRBD1 (6 bases). The material sequenced was blood. This CDR3 is CASSQPGTNHYGYTF. The CDR3 DNA reads as TGTGCCAGCAGCCAACCCGGGACAAACCACTATGGCTACACCTTC.